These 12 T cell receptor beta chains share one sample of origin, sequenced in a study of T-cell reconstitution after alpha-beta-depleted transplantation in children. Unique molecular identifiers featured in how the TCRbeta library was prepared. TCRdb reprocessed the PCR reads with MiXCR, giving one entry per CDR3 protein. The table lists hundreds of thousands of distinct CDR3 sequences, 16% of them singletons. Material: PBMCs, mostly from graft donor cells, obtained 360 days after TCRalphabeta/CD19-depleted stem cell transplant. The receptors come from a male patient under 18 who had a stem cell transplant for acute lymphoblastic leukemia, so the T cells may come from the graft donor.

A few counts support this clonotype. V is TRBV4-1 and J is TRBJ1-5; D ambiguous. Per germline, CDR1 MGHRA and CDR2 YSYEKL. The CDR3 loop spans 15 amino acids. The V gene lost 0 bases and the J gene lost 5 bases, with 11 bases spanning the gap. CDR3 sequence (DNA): TGCGCCAGCAGCCAAGATAACGGGGAGGATCAGCCCCAGCATTTT. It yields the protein CASSQDNGEDQPQHF.

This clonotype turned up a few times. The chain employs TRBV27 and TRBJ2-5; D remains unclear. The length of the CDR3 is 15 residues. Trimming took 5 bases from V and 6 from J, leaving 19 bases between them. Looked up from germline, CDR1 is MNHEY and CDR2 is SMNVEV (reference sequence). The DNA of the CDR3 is TGTGCCAGCAGTAACACGGACGGCGGTGAACAGACCCAGTACTTC. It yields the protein CASSNTDGGEQTQYF.

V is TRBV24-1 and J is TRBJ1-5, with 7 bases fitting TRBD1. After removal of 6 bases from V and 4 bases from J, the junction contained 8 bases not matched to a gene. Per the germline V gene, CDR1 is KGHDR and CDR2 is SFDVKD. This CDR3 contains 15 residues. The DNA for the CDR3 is TGTGCCACCAGTCCGTCCGACAGGGATAATCAGCCCCAGCATTTT. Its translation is CATSPSDRDNQPQHF.

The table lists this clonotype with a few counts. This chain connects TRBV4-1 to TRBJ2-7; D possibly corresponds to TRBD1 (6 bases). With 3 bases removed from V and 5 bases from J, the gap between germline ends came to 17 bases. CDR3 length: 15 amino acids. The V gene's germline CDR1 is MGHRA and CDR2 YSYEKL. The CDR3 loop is CASSHPQGTVNEQYF. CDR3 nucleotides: TGCGCCAGCAGCCACCCACAGGGAACAGTCAACGAGCAGTACTTC.

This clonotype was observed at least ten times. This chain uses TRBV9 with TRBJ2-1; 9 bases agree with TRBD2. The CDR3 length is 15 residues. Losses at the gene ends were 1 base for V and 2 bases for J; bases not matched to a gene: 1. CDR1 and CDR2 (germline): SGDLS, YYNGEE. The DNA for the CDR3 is TGTGCCAGCAGCGTAACTAGCGGGCCCTACAATGAGCAGTTCTTC. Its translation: CASSVTSGPYNEQFF.

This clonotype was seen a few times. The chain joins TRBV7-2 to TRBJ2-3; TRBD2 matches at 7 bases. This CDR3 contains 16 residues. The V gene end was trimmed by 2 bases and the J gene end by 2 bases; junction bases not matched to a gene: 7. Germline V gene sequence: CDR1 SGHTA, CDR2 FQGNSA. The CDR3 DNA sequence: TGTGCCAGCAGCTTAAGTCTCACTAGCGTCACAGATACGCAGTATTTT. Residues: CASSLSLTSVTDTQYF.

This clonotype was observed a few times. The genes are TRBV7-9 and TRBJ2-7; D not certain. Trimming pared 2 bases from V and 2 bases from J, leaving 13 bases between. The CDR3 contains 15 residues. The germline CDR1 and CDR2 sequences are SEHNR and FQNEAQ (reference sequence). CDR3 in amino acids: CASSLLDLGTYEQYF. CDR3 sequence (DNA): TGTGCCAGCAGCTTATTGGACCTTGGGACCTACGAGCAGTACTTC.

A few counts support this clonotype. The CDR3 bases are TGCGCCAGCAGCACCCGGGACAGGGCCGGGGAGCTGTTTTTT. This encodes CASSTRDRAGELFF. The chain is built from TRBV5-1 and TRBJ2-2, with 9 positions matching TRBD1. Germline V gene sequence: CDR1 SGHRS, CDR2 YFSETQ. This CDR3 has 14 amino acids. V dropped 4 bases and J dropped 6; count of bases not matched to a gene: 4. The full variable domain, with the rest looked up from reference TRBV5-1 and TRBJ2-2, is KAGVTQTPRYLIKTRGQQVTLSCSPISGHRSVSWYQQTPGQGLQFLFEYFSETQRNKGNFPGRFSGRQFSNSRSEMNVSTLELGDSALYLCASSTRDRAGELFFGEGSRLTVL.

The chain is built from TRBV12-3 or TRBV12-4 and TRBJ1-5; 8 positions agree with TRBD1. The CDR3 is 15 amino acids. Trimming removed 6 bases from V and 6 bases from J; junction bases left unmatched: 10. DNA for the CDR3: TGTGCCAGCAGCTCACCCTTGACAGGGGCTCAGCCCCAGCATTTT. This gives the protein CASSSPLTGAQPQHF.

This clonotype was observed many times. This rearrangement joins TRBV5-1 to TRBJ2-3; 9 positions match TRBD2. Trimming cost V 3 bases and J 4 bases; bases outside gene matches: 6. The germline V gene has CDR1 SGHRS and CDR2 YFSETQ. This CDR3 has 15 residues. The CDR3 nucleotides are TGCGCCAGCAGCTGGCTAGCGGGACGGCCAGATACGCAGTATTTT. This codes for CASSWLAGRPDTQYF.

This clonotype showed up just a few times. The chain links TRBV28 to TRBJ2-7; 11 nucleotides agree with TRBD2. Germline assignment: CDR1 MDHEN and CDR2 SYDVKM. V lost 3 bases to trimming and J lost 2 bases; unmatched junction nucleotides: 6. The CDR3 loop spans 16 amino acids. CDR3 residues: CASSFFSGRGTYEQYF. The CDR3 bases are TGTGCCAGCAGTTTCTTTAGCGGGAGGGGGACCTACGAGCAGTACTTC.

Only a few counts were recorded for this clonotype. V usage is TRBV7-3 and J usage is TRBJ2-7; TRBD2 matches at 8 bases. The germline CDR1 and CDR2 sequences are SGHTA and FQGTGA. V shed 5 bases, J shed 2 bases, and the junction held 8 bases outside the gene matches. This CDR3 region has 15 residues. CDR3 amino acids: CASSQIAGPTYEQYF. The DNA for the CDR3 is TGTGCCAGCAGCCAAATAGCGGGACCGACCTACGAGCAGTACTTC.